The clone carrying this T cell receptor (beta chain) was seen a few times. The data were taken from a study of T-cell reconstitution after alpha-beta-depleted transplantation in children. Library preparation (for TCRbeta) was performed with unique molecular identifiers. TCRdb reprocessed the PCR reads via MiXCR and lists one record per CDR3 protein. This table has approximately 420,000 distinct CDR3 sequences, approximately 11% appearing once. This receptor was obtained from a human donor who donated a stem cell graft to a child with acute myeloid leukemia. Sequences were derived from PBMCs from the stem cell graft donor, sampled from the stem cell graft.

CDR3 DNA sequence: TGTGCCAGCAGTCGTACTAGCGGGTCTAACAATGAGCAGTTCTTC. Translating gives CASSRTSGSNNEQFF. The chain uses TRBV12-3 or TRBV12-4 and TRBJ2-1; TRBD2 matches 9 bases. This CDR3 is built from 15 residues. V shed 5 bases and J 5 bases; nucleotides not matched to a gene: 7.